Listed here are 12 T cell receptor beta chains from one sample, sequenced in a study of T cells in Graves' hyperthyroidism and ophthalmopathy. TCR beta CDR3 region amplification was performed from RNA transcripts. RT-PCR in the first round (using the HTBI primer set) targeted the TCR CDR3. TCRdb analysed the multiplex PCR reads with MiXCR anew, one entry per CDR3 protein. The data hold over 500,000 distinct CDR3 sequences, with roughly 15% observed a single time. Specimen: blood. These receptors were obtained from a young woman with Graves' ophthalmopathy.

This clonotype occurred many times. V and J are TRBV6-2 or TRBV6-3 and TRBJ1-5, with 7 bases that match TRBD1. V lost 6 bases and J lost 0; bases outside the gene matches: 14. The germline gives CDR1 MNHEY, CDR2 SVGEGT. The CDR3 is 18 residues long. CDR3 region: CASSHITGTAYSNQPQHF. CDR3 DNA sequence: TGTGCCAGCAGCCACATAACAGGGACAGCTTATAGCAATCAGCCCCAGCATTTT.

This clonotype showed up many times. The V gene is TRBV6-1, the J gene TRBJ2-5, with TRBD1 as a possible D gene (5 bases). CDR1 is MNHNS, CDR2 SASEGT, per germline. With 5 bases removed from V and 0 bases from J, the gap between germline ends came to 7 bases. This CDR3 has 13 amino acids. The CDR3 sequence: CASSPGYQETQYF. DNA of the CDR3: TGTGCCAGCAGTCCAGGGTACCAAGAGACCCAGTACTTC.

This clonotype was counted at least ten times. V and J are TRBV5-8 and TRBJ2-5; the match to TRBD1 covers 7 bases. Germline V gene lookup returns CDR1 SGHTS and CDR2 YDEGEE. This CDR3 is built from 15 residues. The trim removed 4 bases at V and 2 bases at J, leaving 8 bases unmatched. The CDR3 is CASSTGQAAQETQYF. The DNA of the CDR3 is TGTGCCAGCAGCACAGGACAGGCGGCGCAAGAGACCCAGTACTTC.

Many counts were recorded for this clonotype. V gene TRBV9 combines with J gene TRBJ2-1; the match to TRBD2 covers 13 bases. Germline-derived CDR1 and CDR2 are SGDLS and YYNGEE. The CDR3 totals 15 residues. Losses at the gene ends were 2 bases for V and 12 bases for J; bases not matched to a gene: 8. The CDR3 DNA follows: TGTGCCAGCAGCGTTTCACTAGCGGGAGGGGGGTTGCAGTTCTTC. This translates into CASSVSLAGGGLQFF.

The chain carries TRBV20-1 and TRBJ1-2; D is possibly TRBD1 (5 bases). V was cut by 4 bases and J by 5 bases, with 23 bases left in between. The CDR3 totals 16 residues. From germline, CDR1 is DFQATT and CDR2 SNEGSKA (reference sequence). CDR3 coding DNA: TGCAGTGCTACCGACCAGCTTTATGGAGGGGATTATGGCTACACCTTC. Protein: CSATDQLYGGDYGYTF.

This chain links TRBV28 with TRBJ1-5, with D possibly matching TRBD1 (6 bases). Per germline, CDR1 MDHEN and CDR2 SYDVKM. CDR3 length: 13 residues. The V and J ends lost 5 bases and 7 bases respectively, with 12 bases between them. The CDR3 spells CASSTGTGQPQHF. The CDR3 region has the DNA TGTGCCAGCAGTACAGGGACGGGACAGCCCCAGCATTTT.

This clonotype has a count of ten or more. The V call is TRBV30, the J call TRBJ1-1; D is unclear. Germline V CDR1 and CDR2: GTSNPN, SVGIG (reference sequence). CDR3 length: 14 amino acids. Deletions cut 4 bases from V and 3 bases from J, with 15 bases between. The CDR3 coding sequence is TGTGCCTGGAATATCGGGGTTAGAGACACTGAAGCTTTCTTT. Protein product: CAWNIGVRDTEAFF.

In this sample, this clonotype turned up many times. This chain uses TRBV20-1 with TRBJ2-7; D not resolved. The V end was cut by 3 bases, the J end by 9 bases, with 12 bases between. The CDR3 has 11 amino acids. Germline loops: CDR1 DFQATT, CDR2 SNEGSKA (reference sequence). The CDR3 DNA is TGCAGTGCTAGTAGATCGGTGCCGCAGTACTTC. Translated: CSASRSVPQYF.

In this sample, this clonotype turned up many times. The gene calls are TRBV2 and TRBJ1-5; D uncertain. Germline V lookup: CDR1 SNHLY, CDR2 FYNNEI. Trimming took off 7 bases at V and 3 bases at J, with 13 bases between the two ends. The CDR3 sequence is 14 residues long. Here the CDR3 reads CASKIGRINQPQHF. CDR3 nucleotide sequence: TGTGCCAGCAAGATCGGACGGATCAATCAGCCCCAGCATTTT.

The CDR3 sequence: CSALPGPNQPQHF. The CDR3 nucleotides are TGCAGTGCCCTACCGGGGCCTAATCAGCCCCAGCATTTT. The chain carries TRBV20-1 and TRBJ1-5; D may be TRBD1 (5 bases). This CDR3 has 13 residues. Per the germline V gene, CDR1 is DFQATT and CDR2 is SNEGSKA (reference sequence). The V end was cut by 6 bases, the J end by 4 bases, with 13 bases between.

This clonotype was counted many times. CDR3 sequence (DNA): TGTGCCAGCAGCTTAAGGCAGATTTACAATGAGCAGTTCTTC. This gives the protein CASSLRQIYNEQFF. V and J are TRBV7-2 and TRBJ2-1; unclear D gene. From germline, CDR1 is SGHTA and CDR2 FQGNSA. V lost 2 bases and J lost 4, with 9 bases in between. The CDR3 spans 14 residues.

Only a few counts were recorded for this clonotype. This rearrangement joins TRBV5-5 to TRBJ1-2; D ambiguous. The germline CDR1 and CDR2 sequences are SGHKS and YYEKEE (reference sequence). This CDR3 comprises 15 residues. V was trimmed by 4 bases and J by 7 bases, leaving 20 bases between them. DNA for the CDR3: TGTGCCAGCAGCAGACCCGCCGGCGGGGTAGGTGGCTACACCTTC. It encodes CASSRPAGGVGGYTF.